This T cell receptor beta chain was identified in a study of blood T cell repertoires in COVID-19. Looking at the study overall: The cDNA or gDNA used as material had been derived from T cells, B-cell-depleted T cells, or PBMCs.

The CDR3 totals 13 residues. Germline lookup yields CDR1 LGHNA and CDR2 YSLEER. Trimming took off 2 bases at V and 7 bases at J, with 8 bases between the two ends. Sequencing used immunoSEQ multiplex PCR; TCRdb keeps in-frame clones, though not all of them. The top ten hold under 2% of the sample, which has under 500,000 clones, 70% to 90% seen once. The study assigned cohorts using participant-reported clinical history. The chain uses TRBV4-3 and TRBJ1-4; no reliable D call. The specimen sequenced was PBMCs or T cells enriched from blood (not recorded which). This receptor was taken from a woman between 18 and 29 years old with acute COVID-19. CDR3 residues: CASSQPLGEKLFF. The CDR3 DNA follows: TGCGCCAGCAGCCAACCCCTCGGTGAAAAACTGTTTTTT.